The clone carrying this T cell receptor (beta chain) came up many times. The starting material, 2 million PBMCs stored at -80 C, gave rise to the unsorted libraries. TCRdb re-called the 5' RACE reads with MiXCR, one entry per CDR3 protein. The sample has 66,000 or so distinct CDR3 sequences; 3% to 4% are singletons. This entry comes from a study of neurological immune-mediated disorders. This clonotype originated in a man aged 35 to 55 with multiple sclerosis. The sequencing input was PBMCs.

The CDR3 bases are TGTGCCTGGAGAGTGGCTTTGGGAAGGCGCGGCACTGAAGCTTTCTTT. This translates into CAWRVALGRRGTEAFF. The J gene is TRBJ1-1, the V gene TRBV30; D is unclear. CDR3 length: 16 residues. The V gene lost 3 bases and the J gene lost 4 bases, with 21 bases spanning the gap. Germline loops: CDR1 GTSNPN, CDR2 SVGIG (reference sequence).